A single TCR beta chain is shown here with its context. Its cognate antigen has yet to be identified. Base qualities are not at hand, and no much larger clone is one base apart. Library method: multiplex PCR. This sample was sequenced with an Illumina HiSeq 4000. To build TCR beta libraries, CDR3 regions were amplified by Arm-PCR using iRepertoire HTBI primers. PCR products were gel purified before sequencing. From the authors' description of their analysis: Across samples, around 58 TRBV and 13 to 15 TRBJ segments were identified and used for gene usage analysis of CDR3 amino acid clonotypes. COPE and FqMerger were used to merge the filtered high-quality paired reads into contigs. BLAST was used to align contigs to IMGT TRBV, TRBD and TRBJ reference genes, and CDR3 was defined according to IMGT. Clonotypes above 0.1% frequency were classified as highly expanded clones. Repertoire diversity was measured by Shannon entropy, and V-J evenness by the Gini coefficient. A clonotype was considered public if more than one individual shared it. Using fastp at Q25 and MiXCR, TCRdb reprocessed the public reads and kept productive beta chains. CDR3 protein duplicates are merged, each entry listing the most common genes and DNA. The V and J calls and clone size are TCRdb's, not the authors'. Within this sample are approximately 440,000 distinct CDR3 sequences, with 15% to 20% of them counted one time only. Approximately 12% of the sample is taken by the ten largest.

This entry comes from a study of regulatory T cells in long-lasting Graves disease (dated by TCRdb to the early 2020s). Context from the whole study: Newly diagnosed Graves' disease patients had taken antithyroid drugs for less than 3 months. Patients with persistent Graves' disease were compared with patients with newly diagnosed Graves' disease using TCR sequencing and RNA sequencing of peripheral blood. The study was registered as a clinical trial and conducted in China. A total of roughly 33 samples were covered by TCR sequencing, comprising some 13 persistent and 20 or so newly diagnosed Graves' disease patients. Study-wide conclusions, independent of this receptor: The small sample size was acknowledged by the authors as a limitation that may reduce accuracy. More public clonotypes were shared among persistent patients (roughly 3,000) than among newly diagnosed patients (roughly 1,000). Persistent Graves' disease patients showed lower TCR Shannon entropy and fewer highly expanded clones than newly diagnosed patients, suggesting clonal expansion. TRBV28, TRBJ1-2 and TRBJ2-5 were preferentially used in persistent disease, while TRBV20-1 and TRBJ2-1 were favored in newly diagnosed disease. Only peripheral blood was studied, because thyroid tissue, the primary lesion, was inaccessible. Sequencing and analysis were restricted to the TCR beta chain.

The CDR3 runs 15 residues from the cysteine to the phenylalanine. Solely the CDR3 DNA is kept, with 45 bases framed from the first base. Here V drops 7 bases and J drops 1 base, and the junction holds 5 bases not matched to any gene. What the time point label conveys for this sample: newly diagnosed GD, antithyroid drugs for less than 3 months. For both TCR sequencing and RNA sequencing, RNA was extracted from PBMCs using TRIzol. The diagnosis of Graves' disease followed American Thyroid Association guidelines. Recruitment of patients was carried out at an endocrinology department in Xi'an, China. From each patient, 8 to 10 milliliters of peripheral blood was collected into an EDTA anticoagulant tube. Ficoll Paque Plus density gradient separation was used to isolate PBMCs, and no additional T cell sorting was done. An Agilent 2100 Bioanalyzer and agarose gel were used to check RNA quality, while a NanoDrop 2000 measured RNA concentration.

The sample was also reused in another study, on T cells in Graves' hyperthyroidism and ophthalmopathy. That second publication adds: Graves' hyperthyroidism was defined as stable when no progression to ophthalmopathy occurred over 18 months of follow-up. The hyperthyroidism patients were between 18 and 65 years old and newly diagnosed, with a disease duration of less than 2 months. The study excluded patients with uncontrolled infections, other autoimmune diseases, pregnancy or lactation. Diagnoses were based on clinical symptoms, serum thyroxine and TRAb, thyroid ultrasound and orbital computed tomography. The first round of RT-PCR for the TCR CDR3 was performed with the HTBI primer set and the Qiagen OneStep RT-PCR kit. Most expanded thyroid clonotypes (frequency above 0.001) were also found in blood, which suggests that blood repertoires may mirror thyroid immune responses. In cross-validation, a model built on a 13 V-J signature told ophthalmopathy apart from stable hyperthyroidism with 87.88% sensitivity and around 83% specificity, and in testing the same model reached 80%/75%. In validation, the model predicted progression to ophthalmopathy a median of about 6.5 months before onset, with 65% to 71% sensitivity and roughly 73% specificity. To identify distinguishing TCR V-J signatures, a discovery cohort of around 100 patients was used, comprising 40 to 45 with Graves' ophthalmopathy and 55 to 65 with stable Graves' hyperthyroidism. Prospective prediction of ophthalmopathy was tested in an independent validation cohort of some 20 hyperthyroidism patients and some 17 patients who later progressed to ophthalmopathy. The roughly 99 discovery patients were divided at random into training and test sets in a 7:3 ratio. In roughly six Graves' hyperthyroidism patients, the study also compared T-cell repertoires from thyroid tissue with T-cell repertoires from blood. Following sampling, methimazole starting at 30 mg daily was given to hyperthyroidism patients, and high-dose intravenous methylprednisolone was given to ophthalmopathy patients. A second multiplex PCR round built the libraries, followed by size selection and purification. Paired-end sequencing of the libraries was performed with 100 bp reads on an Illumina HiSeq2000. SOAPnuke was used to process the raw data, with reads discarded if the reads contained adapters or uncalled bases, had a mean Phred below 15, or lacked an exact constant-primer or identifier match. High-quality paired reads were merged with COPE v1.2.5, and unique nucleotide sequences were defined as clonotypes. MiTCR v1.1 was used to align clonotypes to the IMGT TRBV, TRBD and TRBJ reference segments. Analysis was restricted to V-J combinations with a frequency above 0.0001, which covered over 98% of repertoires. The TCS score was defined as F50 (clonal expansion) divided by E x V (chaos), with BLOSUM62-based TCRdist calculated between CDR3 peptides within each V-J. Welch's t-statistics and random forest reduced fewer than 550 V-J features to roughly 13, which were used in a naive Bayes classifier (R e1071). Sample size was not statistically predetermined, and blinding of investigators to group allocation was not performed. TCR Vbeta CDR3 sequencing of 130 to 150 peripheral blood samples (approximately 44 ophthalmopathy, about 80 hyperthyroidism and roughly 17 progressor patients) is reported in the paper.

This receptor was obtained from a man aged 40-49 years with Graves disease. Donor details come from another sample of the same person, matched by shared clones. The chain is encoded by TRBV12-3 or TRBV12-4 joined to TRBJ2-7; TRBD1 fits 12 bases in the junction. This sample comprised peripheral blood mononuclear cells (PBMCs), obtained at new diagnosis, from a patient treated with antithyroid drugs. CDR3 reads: CASNKGQGASYEQYF. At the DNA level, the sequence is TGTGCCAGCAATAAGGGACAGGGGGCTTCCTACGAGCAGTACTTC.